This T cell receptor beta chain originates from a study of shared clonotypes between healthy human individuals. Donors were healthy HIV-negative adults without recently reported acute infections or vaccinations. Genomic DNA per cell subset filled all wells of several immunoSEQ plates. The repertoire was sequenced with immunoSEQ multiplex PCR; TCRdb's copy has only in-frame clones and lacks some. In the table there are some 450,000 clones, 60% to 80% of which are singletons. The germline CDR1 and CDR2 sequences are MNHEY and SVGAGI. V was cut by 4 bases and J by 5 bases, with 10 bases left in between. The CDR3 is 13 residues long.

Sequencing was carried out using PBMCs. The receptor comes from a woman aged 40 to 50 in good health. Some clones in this sample may be carry-over from other donors' samples. This chain uses TRBV6-5 with TRBJ2-3; D ambiguous. The CDR3 here is CASSLTLGDTQYF. The CDR3 DNA is TGTGCCAGCAGTTTGACATTGGGAGATACGCAGTATTTT.